These 22 T cell receptor beta chains were all obtained from the same sample, sequenced in a study of CD8+ T cells in alopecia areata. RNA, once extracted, was reverse transcribed into cDNA for use as the sequencing template. Assay: immunoSEQ multiplex PCR; the TCRdb copy retains only in-frame clones and omits some. The sample holds about 180,000 clones, around 63% seen once. The sequences come from CD4+ T cells sorted from blood, collected at week 0. These receptors were collected from a human donor with alopecia areata.

The genes are TRBV10-1 and TRBJ2-4; D is perhaps TRBD2 (6 bases). CDR3 length equals 15 residues. V shed 4 bases and J shed 2 bases, with 12 bases lying between them. Germline CDR1 reads WNHNN; CDR2 reads SYGVQD (reference sequence). The CDR3 spells CASSAAGGTKNIQYF. In nucleotides, the CDR3 is TGCGCCAGCAGTGCGGCCGGGGGAACCAAAAACATTCAGTACTTC.

V is TRBV29-1 and J is TRBJ2-5; D gene unclear. In germline, CDR1 is SQVTM, CDR2 ANQGSEA. The length of the CDR3 is 11 residues. The germline V and J ends were trimmed by 3 bases and 5 bases, with 7 bases remaining between them. CDR3 region: CSVDLRETQYF. The CDR3 coding sequence is TGCAGCGTTGATTTGAGGGAGACCCAGTACTTC.

The chain couples TRBV6-1 to TRBJ2-6; TRBD1 is a possible D gene (6 bases). Trimming removed 2 bases at V and 1 base at J, with 12 bases between. Germline loops: CDR1 MNHNS, CDR2 SASEGT. The CDR3 spans 17 residues. The CDR3 bases are TGTGCCAGCAGTGAACCAGGGGCAGGATCTGGGGCCAACGTCCTGACTTTC. As protein: CASSEPGAGSGANVLTF.

The chain has TRBV30 and TRBJ1-2; tentatively, D is TRBD1 (5 bases). The CDR3 extends over 14 amino acids. V was trimmed by 0 bases and J by 5 bases, leaving 13 bases between them. Germline V CDR1 and CDR2: GTSNPN, SVGIG (reference sequence). The CDR3, as DNA: TGTGCCTGGAGTGTACAAGGGACGGGGTATGGCTACACCTTC. This gives the protein CAWSVQGTGYGYTF.

The V gene is TRBV7-9, the J gene TRBJ2-1; perhaps TRBD1 as D (6 bases). CDR1 is SEHNR and CDR2 is FQNEAQ in the germline V gene (reference sequence). The V and J ends lost 8 bases and 7 bases respectively, with 18 bases between them. This CDR3 has 14 amino acids. The CDR3 DNA is TGTGCCAGCTCCTGGGCAGGGGCTGGGAATGAGCAGTTCTTC. Its translation is CASSWAGAGNEQFF.

The rearrangement joins TRBV30 to TRBJ1-5; D possibly corresponds to TRBD1 (5 bases). CDR3 length: 19 amino acids. The V gene lost 0 bases and the J gene lost 0 bases, with 21 bases spanning the gap. Per germline, CDR1 GTSNPN and CDR2 SVGIG (reference sequence). CDR3: CAWSVKGSSWGYSNQPQHF. The DNA for the CDR3 is TGTGCCTGGAGTGTGAAAGGGTCCTCTTGGGGCTATAGCAATCAGCCCCAGCATTTT.

CDR3 sequence: CSVATSGAPSYEQYF. The CDR3 coding sequence is TGCAGCGTCGCAACTAGCGGGGCTCCCTCCTACGAGCAGTACTTC. The rearrangement joins TRBV29-1 to TRBJ2-7; 10 bases are a match to TRBD2. The germline V gene encodes CDR1 SQVTM and CDR2 ANQGSEA. J was trimmed by 0 bases and V by 6 bases; bases with no gene match: 8. The CDR3 runs to 15 residues.

This clone was seen only a few times. V gene TRBV6-5 combines with J gene TRBJ2-7; perhaps TRBD1 as D (6 bases). V was pared by 8 bases and J by 6 bases, with 17 bases between. CDR1 and CDR2 (germline): MNHEY, SVGAGI. The CDR3 is 13 residues long. CDR3 region: CASGAQGFGEQYF. Here the CDR3 DNA reads TGTGCCAGCGGGGCGCAGGGGTTTGGCGAGCAGTACTTC.

The DNA of the CDR3 is TGTGCCAGCAGCTCTCCCATCGACAGGGGGAGCACAGATACGCAGTATTTT. This gives the protein CASSSPIDRGSTDTQYF. The V and J genes are TRBV11-2 and TRBJ2-3; TRBD1 matches at 9 bases. The CDR3 runs to 17 residues. With V trimmed by 4 bases and J by 0 bases, 8 bases remained unmatched. CDR1 and CDR2 from the germline V gene are SGHAT and FQNNGV.

V is TRBV20-1 and J is TRBJ1-1; the D is unclear. Between the trimmed V and J ends, which lost 5 bases and 3 bases, there was a span of 7 bases. This CDR3 is 11 amino acids long. The germline V gene encodes CDR1 DFQATT and CDR2 SNEGSKA (reference sequence). The CDR3, as DNA: TGCAGTGCTTCTAGTGACACTGAAGCTTTCTTT. This encodes CSASSDTEAFF.

The J gene is TRBJ2-2, the V gene TRBV7-8; 8 positions match TRBD1. This CDR3 spans 18 amino acids. CDR1 and CDR2 (germline): SGHVS, FQNEAQ. Germline trimming cut 5 bases from V and 1 base from J; bases unmatched to any gene: 12. The CDR3 sequence: CASSPTWTGIRNTGELFF. CDR3 nucleotide sequence: TGTGCCAGCAGCCCAACCTGGACAGGGATCAGGAACACCGGGGAGCTGTTTTTT.

Only a few counts were recorded for this clone. CDR3 DNA sequence: TGCAGCGTGGGCGGACAGCACTATGGCTACACCTTC. It specifies CSVGGQHYGYTF. V is TRBV29-1 and J is TRBJ1-2; a possible D gene is TRBD1 (6 bases). V dropped 6 bases and J dropped 3 bases, with 11 bases sitting between them. CDR1 and CDR2 (germline): SQVTM, ANQGSEA. The CDR3 has 12 amino acids.

This clone was detected a few times. The chain employs TRBV19 and TRBJ2-2, with D perhaps matching TRBD1 (6 bases). V was clipped by 6 bases and J by 3 bases, with 14 bases between them. There are 15 residues in the CDR3. CDR1 is LNHDA and CDR2 is SQIVND in the germline V gene (reference sequence). Here the CDR3 reads CASSPGQLYTGELFF. Written as DNA, the CDR3 is TGTGCCAGTAGCCCCGGACAGCTTTACACCGGGGAGCTGTTTTTT. Supplemented by reference TRBV19 and TRBJ2-2, the full variable domain reads DGGITQSPKYLFRKEGQNVTLSCEQNLNHDAMYWYRQDPGQGLRLIYYSQIVNDFQKGDIAEGYSVSREKKESFPLTVTSAQKNPTAFYLCASSPGQLYTGELFFGEGSRLTVL.

J is TRBJ1-2 and V is TRBV29-1, with D tentatively TRBD1 (5 bases). Germline values: CDR1 SQVTM, CDR2 ANQGSEA. The CDR3 consists of 11 residues. V was trimmed by 6 bases and J by 6 bases, leaving 11 bases between them. The CDR3 here is CSVRAVNGYTF. The CDR3 DNA follows: TGCAGCGTCAGGGCGGTTAATGGCTACACCTTC.

The chain joins TRBV7-2 to TRBJ2-6; D call uncertain. Trimming left V 1 base short and J 0 bases short, with 4 bases between. The CDR3 consists of 15 residues. Germline V gives CDR1 SGHTA, CDR2 FQGNSA. DNA for the CDR3: TGTGCCAGCAGCTTAGGGCTCTCTGGGGCCAACGTCCTGACTTTC. It translates to CASSLGLSGANVLTF.

This clone showed up just a few times. The chain joins TRBV5-1 to TRBJ1-1; D not resolved. This CDR3 contains 14 residues. The V end lost 0 bases, the J end lost 1 base, and 7 bases lay between the germline ends. The germline gives CDR1 SGHRS, CDR2 YFSETQ. This chain's CDR3 is CASSLVSTNTEAFF. The CDR3 DNA reads as TGCGCCAGCAGCTTGGTATCCACGAACACTGAAGCTTTCTTT.

The chain uses TRBV30 and TRBJ1-2, with D tentatively TRBD1 (6 bases). This CDR3 is built from 13 residues. Germline values: CDR1 GTSNPN, CDR2 SVGIG (reference sequence). Trimming cost V 4 bases and J 4 bases, with 13 bases left between them. CDR3 nucleotides: TGTGCCTGGATGGGGGGGCGAGGCTATGGCTACACCTTC. This gives the protein CAWMGGRGYGYTF.

DNA for the CDR3: TGTGCCAGCAGTGAAAGGACAGGGTCGGGCGAGCAGTACTTC. This translates into CASSERTGSGEQYF. The gene calls are TRBV25-1 and TRBJ2-7; 8 bases map to TRBD1. Germline assignment: CDR1 MGHDK and CDR2 SYGVNS. After removal of 2 bases from V and 6 bases from J, the junction contained 6 bases not matched to a gene. The length of the CDR3 is 14 residues.

This clone was observed a few times. The rearrangement links TRBV5-1 to TRBJ1-3; D is undetermined. The CDR3 is made up of 15 amino acids. Germline CDR1 SGHRS, CDR2 YFSETQ. The V and J ends lost 0 bases and 4 bases respectively, with 11 bases between them. The CDR3 DNA is TGCGCCAGCAGCTTGGGGTTCGGCAAAGGAAACACCATATATTTT. It yields the protein CASSLGFGKGNTIYF.

This clone was seen repeatedly, ten times or more. The rearrangement links TRBV21-1 to TRBJ2-1; the table names TRBD2, a call not compared with the DNA. TRBV21-1 is annotated as a pseudogene. The CDR3 sequence is 14 residues long. CDR3 sequence: CASSKASTYNEQFF. The CDR3 bases are TGTGCCAGCAGCAAAGCGAGCACCTACAATGAGCAGTTCTTC.

The V call is TRBV14, the J call TRBJ2-7; no clear D gene. V lost 2 bases and J 4 bases, leaving 6 bases between the germline ends. CDR3 length equals 12 residues. Germline values: CDR1 SGHDN, CDR2 FVKESK. DNA for the CDR3: TGTGCCAGCAGCCAAATAGGGTACGAGCAGTACTTC. Its translation: CASSQIGYEQYF.

V gene TRBV15 combines with J gene TRBJ2-3, with 11 bases matching TRBD2. Germline assignment: CDR1 LNHNV and CDR2 YYDKDF (reference sequence). The ends lost 0 bases at V and 2 bases at J; junction bases unmatched: 4. The CDR3 length is 17 residues. The CDR3: CATSRDLAGGLTDTQYF. The CDR3 DNA follows: TGTGCCACCAGCAGAGACCTAGCGGGGGGACTCACAGATACGCAGTATTTT.